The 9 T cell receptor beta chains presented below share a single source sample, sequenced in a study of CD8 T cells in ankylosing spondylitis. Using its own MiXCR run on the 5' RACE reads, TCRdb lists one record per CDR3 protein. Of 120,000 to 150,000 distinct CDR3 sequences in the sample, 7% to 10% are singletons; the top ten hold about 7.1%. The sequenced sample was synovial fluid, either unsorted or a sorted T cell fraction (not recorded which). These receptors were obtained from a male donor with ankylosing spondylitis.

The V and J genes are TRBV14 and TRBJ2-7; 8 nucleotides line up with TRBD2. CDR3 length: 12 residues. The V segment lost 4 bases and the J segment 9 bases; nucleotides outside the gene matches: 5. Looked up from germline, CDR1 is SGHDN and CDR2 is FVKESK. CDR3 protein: CASSLSGTLQYF. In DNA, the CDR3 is TGTGCCAGCAGCCTTAGCGGGACCCTGCAGTACTTC.

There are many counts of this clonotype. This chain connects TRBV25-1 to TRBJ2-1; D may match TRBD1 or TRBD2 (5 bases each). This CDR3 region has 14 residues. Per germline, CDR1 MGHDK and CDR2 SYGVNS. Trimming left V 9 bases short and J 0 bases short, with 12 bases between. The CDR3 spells CASGDPNSYNEQFF. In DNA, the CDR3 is TGTGCCAGTGGGGACCCTAACTCCTACAATGAGCAGTTCTTC.

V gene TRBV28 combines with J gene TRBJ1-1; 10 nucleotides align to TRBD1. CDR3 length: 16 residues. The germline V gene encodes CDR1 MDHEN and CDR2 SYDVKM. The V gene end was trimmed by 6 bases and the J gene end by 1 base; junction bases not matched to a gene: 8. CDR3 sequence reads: CASSARDRGWNTEAFF. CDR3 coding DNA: TGTGCCAGCAGCGCCCGGGACAGGGGATGGAACACTGAAGCTTTCTTT.

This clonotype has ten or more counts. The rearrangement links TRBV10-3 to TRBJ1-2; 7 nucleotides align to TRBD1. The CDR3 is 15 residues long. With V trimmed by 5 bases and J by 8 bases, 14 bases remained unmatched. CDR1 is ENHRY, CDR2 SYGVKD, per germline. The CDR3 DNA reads TGTGCCATCAGTTCTTCCGGGACAGCTTTACGGGGCTACACCTTC. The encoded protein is CAISSSGTALRGYTF.

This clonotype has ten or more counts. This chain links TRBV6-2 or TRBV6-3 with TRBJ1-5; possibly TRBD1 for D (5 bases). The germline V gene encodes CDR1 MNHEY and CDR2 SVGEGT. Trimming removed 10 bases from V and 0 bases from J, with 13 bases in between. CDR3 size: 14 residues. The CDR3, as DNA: TGTGCCACCCGGGGGGGAGGTAGCAATCAGCCCCAGCATTTT. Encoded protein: CATRGGGSNQPQHF.

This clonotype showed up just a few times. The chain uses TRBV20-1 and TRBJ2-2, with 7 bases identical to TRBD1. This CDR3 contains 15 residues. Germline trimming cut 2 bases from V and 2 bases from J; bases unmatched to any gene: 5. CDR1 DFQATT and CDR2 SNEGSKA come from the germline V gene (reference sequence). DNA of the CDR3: TGCAGTGCTAGACCAGGGGGAACAAACACCGGGGAGCTGTTTTTT. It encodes CSARPGGTNTGELFF.

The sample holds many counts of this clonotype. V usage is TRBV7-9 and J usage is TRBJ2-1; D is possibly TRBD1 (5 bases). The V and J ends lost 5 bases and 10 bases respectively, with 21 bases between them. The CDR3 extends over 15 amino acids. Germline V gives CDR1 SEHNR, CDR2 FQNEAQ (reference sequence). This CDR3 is CASSDPGHGEEEQFF. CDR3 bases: TGTGCCAGCAGCGATCCAGGACACGGCGAAGAGGAGCAGTTCTTC.

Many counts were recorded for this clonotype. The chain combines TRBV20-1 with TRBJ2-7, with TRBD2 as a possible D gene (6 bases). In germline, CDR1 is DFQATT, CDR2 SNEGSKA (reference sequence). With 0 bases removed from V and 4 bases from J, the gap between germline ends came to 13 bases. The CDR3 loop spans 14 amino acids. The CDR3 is CSARESAGRYEQYF. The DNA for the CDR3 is TGCAGTGCTAGAGAGTCTGCGGGGCGGTACGAGCAGTACTTC.

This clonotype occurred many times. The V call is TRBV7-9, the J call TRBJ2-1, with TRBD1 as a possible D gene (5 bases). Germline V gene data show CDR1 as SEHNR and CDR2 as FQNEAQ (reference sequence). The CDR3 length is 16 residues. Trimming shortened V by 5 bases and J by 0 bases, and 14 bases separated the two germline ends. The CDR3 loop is CASSKTAGSSYNEQFF. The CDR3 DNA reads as TGTGCCAGCAGCAAGACAGCTGGAAGCTCCTACAATGAGCAGTTCTTC.